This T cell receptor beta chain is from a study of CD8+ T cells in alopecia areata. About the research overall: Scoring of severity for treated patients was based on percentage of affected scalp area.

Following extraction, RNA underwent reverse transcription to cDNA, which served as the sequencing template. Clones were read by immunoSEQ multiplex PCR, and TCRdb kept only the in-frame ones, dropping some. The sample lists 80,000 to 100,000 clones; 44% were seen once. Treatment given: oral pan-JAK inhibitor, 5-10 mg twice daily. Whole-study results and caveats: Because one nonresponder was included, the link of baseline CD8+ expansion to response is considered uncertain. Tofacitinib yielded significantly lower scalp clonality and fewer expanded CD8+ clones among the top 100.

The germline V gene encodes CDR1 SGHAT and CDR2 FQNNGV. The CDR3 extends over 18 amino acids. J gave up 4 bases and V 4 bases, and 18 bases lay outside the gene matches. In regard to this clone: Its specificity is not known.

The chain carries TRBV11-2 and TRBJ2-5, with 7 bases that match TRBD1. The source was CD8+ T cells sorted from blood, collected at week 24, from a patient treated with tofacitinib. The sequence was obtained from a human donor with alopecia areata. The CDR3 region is CASSSTLSRQGVGETQYF. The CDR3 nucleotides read TGTGCCAGCAGCTCGACCCTTTCAAGACAGGGCGTGGGAGAGACCCAGTACTTC.